This TCR beta chain was found in a study of T cell changes during pregnancy in multiple sclerosis. Sequenced by immunoSEQ multiplex PCR; TCRdb stores in-frame clones only, minus some. The table shows over 85,000 clones, with about nine tenths occurring only once. This TCR was recovered from a female donor in good health, enrolled as a control in a pregnancy study. Material: peripheral blood, obtained after pregnancy.

The DNA for the CDR3 is TGTGCCAGCAGTGACATCTACTACGAGCAGTACTTC. This codes for CASSDIYYEQYF. The J gene is TRBJ2-7, the V gene TRBV2; D remains ambiguous. V was clipped by 3 bases and J by 3 bases, with 6 bases between them. This CDR3 contains 12 residues. Germline V gene data show CDR1 as SNHLY and CDR2 as FYNNEI.